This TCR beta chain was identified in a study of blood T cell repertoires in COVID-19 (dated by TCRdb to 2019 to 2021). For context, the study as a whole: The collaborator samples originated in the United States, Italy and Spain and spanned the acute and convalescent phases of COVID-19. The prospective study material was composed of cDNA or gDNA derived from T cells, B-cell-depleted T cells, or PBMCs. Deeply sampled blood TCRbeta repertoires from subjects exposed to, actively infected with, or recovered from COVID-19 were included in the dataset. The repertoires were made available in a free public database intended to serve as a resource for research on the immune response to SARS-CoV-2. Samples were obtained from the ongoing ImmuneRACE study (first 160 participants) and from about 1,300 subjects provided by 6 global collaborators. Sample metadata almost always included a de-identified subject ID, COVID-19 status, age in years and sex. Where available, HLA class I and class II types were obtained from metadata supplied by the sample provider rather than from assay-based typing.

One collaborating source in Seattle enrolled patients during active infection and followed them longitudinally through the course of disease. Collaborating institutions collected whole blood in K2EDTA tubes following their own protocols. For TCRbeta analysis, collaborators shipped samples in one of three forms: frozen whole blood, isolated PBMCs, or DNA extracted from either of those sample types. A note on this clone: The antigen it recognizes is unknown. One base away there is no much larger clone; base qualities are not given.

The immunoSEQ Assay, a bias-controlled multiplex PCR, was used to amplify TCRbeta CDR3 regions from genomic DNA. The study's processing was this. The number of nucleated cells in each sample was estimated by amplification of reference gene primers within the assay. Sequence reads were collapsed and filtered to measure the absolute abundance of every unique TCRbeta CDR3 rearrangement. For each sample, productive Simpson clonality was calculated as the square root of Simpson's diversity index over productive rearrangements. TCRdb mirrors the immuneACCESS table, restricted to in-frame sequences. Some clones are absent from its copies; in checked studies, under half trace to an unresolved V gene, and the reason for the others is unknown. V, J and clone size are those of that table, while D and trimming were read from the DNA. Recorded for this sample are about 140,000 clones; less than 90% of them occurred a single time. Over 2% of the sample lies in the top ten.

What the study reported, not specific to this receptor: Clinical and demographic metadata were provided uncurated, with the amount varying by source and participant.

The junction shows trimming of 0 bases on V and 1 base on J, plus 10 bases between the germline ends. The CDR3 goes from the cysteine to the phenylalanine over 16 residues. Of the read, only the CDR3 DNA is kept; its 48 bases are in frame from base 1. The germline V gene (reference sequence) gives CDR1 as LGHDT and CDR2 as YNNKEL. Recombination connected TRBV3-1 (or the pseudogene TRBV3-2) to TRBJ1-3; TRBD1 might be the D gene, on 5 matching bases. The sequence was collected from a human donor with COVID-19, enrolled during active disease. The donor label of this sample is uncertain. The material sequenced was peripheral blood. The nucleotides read TGTGCCAGCAGCCAAGATCAGGGATCTTCTGGAAACACCATATATTTT. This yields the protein CASSQDQGSSGNTIYF.